This is a list of T cell receptor beta chains from one sample in a study of molecular identifiers for immune sequencing clone quantification. TCRdb called the PCR reads again in MiXCR, with one record for every CDR3 protein. The repertoire holds about half a million distinct CDR3 sequences, with over 20% as singletons. The sample consisted of naive CD8+ T cells from blood, with Jurkat cell RNA spiked in. The receptors derive from a human donor in good health. Some libraries in this study had Jurkat cell RNA spiked in. Each CDR3 is given with its conserved first and last residue. For some rows the clone size is stated as once, few or many, or as a class when expanded; others skip it.

size	length	V	CDR3
many	12	TRBV29-1	CSVYRVNTEAFF
NA	14	TRBV6-6	CASSWLRATDTQYF
NA	15	TRBV7-9	CASSLVASGSYEQYF
many	14	TRBV4-1	CASSQAPGGVEQFF
NA	16	TRBV20-1	CSALGRDRGLGTEAFF
NA	18	TRBV7-2	CASSPPLTFGGAGETQYF
few	15	TRBV6-5	CASSLGQGLVETQYF
many	13	TRBV7-9	CASSLEPGYEQYF
few	14	TRBV7-9	CAGSSTRTGGELNF
NA	18	TRBV6-2/TRBV6-3	CASSKYRQGLAGANVLTF
NA	15	TRBV5-4	CASSSAPGVAYEQYF
NA	14	TRBV4-1	CASSQGPGYSEQFF
few	12	TRBV9	CASSVAGQPQHF
NA	16	TRBV7-8	CASSLEGGDNTGELFF
many	15	TRBV13	CASSWNPTSQETQYF
many	16	TRBV19	CASSWGTTGIVEKLFF
many	13	TRBV30	CALELGGPGEQYF
few	15	TRBV19	CASTFGTGTTDTQYF